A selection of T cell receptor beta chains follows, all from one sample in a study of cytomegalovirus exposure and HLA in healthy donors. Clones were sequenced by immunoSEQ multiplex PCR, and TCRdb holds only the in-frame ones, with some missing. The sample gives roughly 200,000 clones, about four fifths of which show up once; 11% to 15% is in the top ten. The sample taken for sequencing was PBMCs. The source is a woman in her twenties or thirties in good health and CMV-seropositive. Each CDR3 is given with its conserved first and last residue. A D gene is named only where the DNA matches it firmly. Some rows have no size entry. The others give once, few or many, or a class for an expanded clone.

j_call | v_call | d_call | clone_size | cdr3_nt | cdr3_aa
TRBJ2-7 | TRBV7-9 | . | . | TGTGCCAGCAGCCGCGGGGTAGGCTACGAGCAGTACTTC | CASSRGVGYEQYF
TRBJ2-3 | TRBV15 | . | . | TGTGCCACCAGCAGAGAGGCAGTCACAGATACGCAGTATTTT | CATSREAVTDTQYF
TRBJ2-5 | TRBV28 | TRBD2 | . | TGTGCCAGCAGTTTCCCGACTAGCGGGCAAGAGACCCAGTACTTC | CASSFPTSGQETQYF
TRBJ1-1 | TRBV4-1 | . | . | TGCGCCAGCAGCCAAGGAAGCGACTTGAACACTGAAGCTTTCTTT | CASSQGSDLNTEAFF
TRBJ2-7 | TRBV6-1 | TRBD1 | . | TGTGCCAGCAGTGAACTGGACAGGGTAAACGAGCAGTACTTC | CASSELDRVNEQYF
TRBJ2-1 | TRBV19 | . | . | TGTGCCAGTAGTATTAGAGGAATGTCTGGGAATGAGCAGTTCTTC | CASSIRGMSGNEQFF
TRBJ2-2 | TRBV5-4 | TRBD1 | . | TGTGCCAGCAGCTTGGGACAGGGGGACACCGGGGAGCTGTTTTTT | CASSLGQGDTGELFF
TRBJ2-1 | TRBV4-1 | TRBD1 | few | TGCGCCAGCAGCCCCGACAGGGGGCGGGATGAGCAGTTCTTC | CASSPDRGRDEQFF
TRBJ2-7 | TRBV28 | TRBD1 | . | TGTGCCAGCAGCCTTAAGGTGTTAGGGGGCTCGCTCTACGAGCAGTACTTC | CASSLKVLGGSLYEQYF
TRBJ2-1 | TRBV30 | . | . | TGTGCCGGAACTCCGGGACAGTCTCTAGCGAGAGGCTACAATGAGCAGTTCTTC | CAGTPGQSLARGYNEQFF
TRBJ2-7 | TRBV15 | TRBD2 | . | TGTGCCACCAGCAGAGAGGGACTAGCGGGAGGATACGAGCAGTACTTC | CATSREGLAGGYEQYF
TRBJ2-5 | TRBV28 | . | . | TGTGCCATAACCACAGGCCGCCAAGAGACCCAGTACTTC | CAITTGRQETQYF
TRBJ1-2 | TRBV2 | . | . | TGTGCCAGTATTCGGTGGGGGGATGGCTACACCTTC | CASIRWGDGYTF
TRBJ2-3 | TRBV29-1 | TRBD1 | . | TGCAGCATCGGACAGGGGGCTCCAACAGATACGCAGTATTTT | CSIGQGAPTDTQYF